This entry describes one T cell receptor (beta chain). This specimen comes from a study of blood T cell repertoires in COVID-19. Per germline, CDR1 LNHNV and CDR2 YYDKDF (reference sequence). V lost 8 bases and J 2 bases, leaving 6 bases between the germline ends. The CDR3 is made up of 11 amino acids. In the original processing: Cell counts per sample came from amplifying reference gene primers. Data came from immunoSEQ multiplex PCR; TCRdb stores just in-frame clones and leaves some out. V, J and clone size derive from that table, while D and trimming were established from the DNA sequence. The repertoire holds 240,000 or so clones, with approximately 85% as singletons.

The rearrangement links TRBV15 to TRBJ2-5; D may be TRBD2 (6 bases). The receptor was derived from a man older than 75 with acute or convalescent COVID-19. The sequencing input was peripheral blood. The CDR3, as DNA: TGTGCCACCCGGGGGCAAGAGACCCAGTACTTC. Translating it yields CATRGQETQYF.